This T cell receptor (beta chain) was sequenced in a study of T cells after yellow fever vaccination. Findings and caveats of the study: One caveat is that FACS-sorted repertoires could contain abundant clonotypes contaminating from the bulk population.

This clonotype was observed a handful of times. No antigen is known for it. The CDR3 has 15 residues. V was shortened by 1 base and J by 4 bases, with 13 bases between the two germline ends. Germline assignment: CDR1 LGHNA and CDR2 YSLEER. Generation of TCR cDNA used 5'RACE template switching (which added a universal primer site and UMIs). TCRdb reprocessed the 5' RACE reads via MiXCR and lists one record per CDR3 protein. This table has approximately 160,000 distinct CDR3 sequences, around 9.7% appearing once. This chain joins TRBV4-3 and TRBJ1-2; D gene uncertain. Sequences were derived from CD8+ T cells sorted from PBMCs, sampled 45 days after the yellow fever booster vaccination. This receptor was obtained from a man between 18 and 35 years old who received the YFV17D yellow fever vaccine. The CDR3 loop is CASSQGDGRVYGYTF. Here the CDR3 DNA reads TGCGCCAGCAGCCAAGGGGATGGCAGAGTCTATGGCTACACCTTC.